This passage covers 25 T cell receptor beta chains from one sample sequenced in a study of T cells in Graves' hyperthyroidism and ophthalmopathy (dated by TCRdb to the late 2010s). To prepare the library, multiplex PCR was applied. The sequencing machine was an Illumina HiSeq 2000. The TCR beta CDR3 regions were amplified from the RNA transcripts. For the first round of RT-PCR on the TCR CDR3, the HTBI primer set was used together with the Qiagen OneStep RT-PCR kit. TCRdb ran its own pipeline on the public reads, namely fastp trimming at Q25 and MiXCR clone calling, and kept in-frame beta chains. Each entry merges the rows of one CDR3 protein and shows their most common DNA and genes. The sample includes about 690,000 distinct CDR3 sequences, with approximately 15% observed a single time. Of the sample, about a sixth falls within the top ten clones. Sequencing used blood. The receptors originated from a man aged 50 to 60 with Graves' hyperthyroidism.

This clonotype was observed a few times. The V gene is TRBV7-2, the J gene TRBJ2-1; 12 bases match TRBD2. The CDR3 length is 16 residues. Germline V gene data show CDR1 as SGHTA and CDR2 as FQGNSA. V was clipped by 5 bases and J by 5 bases; unmatched bases: 7. The CDR3 sequence: CASSGQTSGGNNEQFF. The CDR3 DNA reads as TGTGCCAGCAGCGGCCAGACTAGCGGGGGAAACAATGAGCAGTTCTTC.

This clonotype was seen ten or more times. The J gene is TRBJ1-1, the V gene TRBV28, with TRBD1 matching 9 bases. This CDR3 has 16 amino acids. Trimming at V came to 1 base and at J to 3 bases, leaving 6 bases not matched to a gene. The germline V gene encodes CDR1 MDHEN and CDR2 SYDVKM. The CDR3 region has the DNA TGTGCCAGCAGTTTATCAGGACAGGGGAAGCACACTGAAGCTTTCTTT. Its protein product is CASSLSGQGKHTEAFF.

This clonotype was detected only a few times. CDR3 in DNA: TGTGCCAGCAGCACCCCAATGGCAGGTGGCAATCAGCCCCAGCATTTT. Translated, it gives CASSTPMAGGNQPQHF. The chain joins TRBV7-9 to TRBJ1-5; D is unresolved. Between the trimmed V and J ends, which lost 5 bases and 2 bases, there was a span of 16 bases. Germline assignment: CDR1 SEHNR and CDR2 FQNEAQ (reference sequence). The CDR3 is 16 residues long.

Only a few counts were recorded for this clonotype. The chain joins TRBV15 to TRBJ2-7, with a tentative D call TRBD1 (5 bases). Germline V gene lookup returns CDR1 LNHNV and CDR2 YYDKDF (reference sequence). This CDR3 region has 15 residues. V lost 0 bases and J lost 5, with 14 bases in between. The CDR3 sequence: CATSRDLEQGHEQYF. CDR3 in DNA: TGTGCCACCAGCAGAGATTTGGAGCAGGGCCACGAGCAGTACTTC.

V and J are TRBV5-4 and TRBJ2-7; 10 nucleotides align to TRBD2. The germline V gene has CDR1 SGHNT and CDR2 YYREEE (reference sequence). V was pared by 4 bases and J by 6 bases, with 13 bases of the junction left unmatched. CDR3 length: 16 residues. The CDR3 region has the DNA TGTGCCAGCAGCACCCCGTCTATGAGCGGGAGGGGCGAGCAGTACTTC. It translates to CASSTPSMSGRGEQYF.

This clonotype has ten or more counts. The V call is TRBV12-3 or TRBV12-4, the J call TRBJ2-1; TRBD2 aligns across 9 bases. The length of the CDR3 is 20 residues. Trimming took 2 bases from V and 4 from J; bases not matched to a gene: 18. In DNA, the CDR3 is TGTGCCAGCAGTTTAAGGGTTTTGGCTAGCGGGGAGACTTTGTACAATGAGCAGTTCTTC. Its protein product is CASSLRVLASGETLYNEQFF.

The CDR3 region has the DNA TGCGCCAGCAGCCAAGACAGGCAGCGGGATGGAGAGACCCAGTACTTC. Its translation is CASSQDRQRDGETQYF. The V call is TRBV4-3, the J call TRBJ2-5, with TRBD2 identical over 7 bases. Germline values: CDR1 LGHNA, CDR2 YSLEER. The CDR3 covers 16 residues. The junction had 8 bases not matched to a gene; V was cut back by 0 bases and J by 4 bases.

The gene calls are TRBV12-3 or TRBV12-4 and TRBJ1-2; D uncertain. Trimming stripped 3 bases from V and 3 bases from J, with 14 bases between. This CDR3 comprises 15 residues. CDR3 loop: CASSFGRGRDYGYTF. CDR3 nucleotide sequence: TGTGCCAGCAGTTTTGGGAGAGGACGGGACTATGGCTACACCTTC.

Ten or more counts support this clonotype. This chain links TRBV7-9 with TRBJ2-3, with TRBD2 as a possible D gene (8 bases). This CDR3 is 17 amino acids long. The V gene's germline CDR1 is SEHNR and CDR2 FQNEAQ (reference sequence). Trimming removed 4 bases from V and 5 bases from J, with 22 bases in between. Here the CDR3 reads CASSSPIGGGRKDTQYF. For the CDR3, the DNA is TGTGCCAGCAGCTCCCCCATAGGGGGCGGGAGGAAAGATACGCAGTATTTT.

This clonotype was detected ten times or more. The chain links TRBV7-9 to TRBJ2-3; no clear D gene. Trimming stripped 8 bases from V and 2 bases from J, with 14 bases between. The CDR3 runs 14 residues. In germline, CDR1 is SEHNR, CDR2 FQNEAQ (reference sequence). CDR3 region: CASALSAITDTQYF. The CDR3 region has the DNA TGTGCCAGCGCGCTCTCGGCGATCACAGATACGCAGTATTTT.

The V call is TRBV9, the J call TRBJ1-2; D call uncertain. V lost 3 bases, J lost 7 bases, and 16 bases lay in between. Germline-derived CDR1 and CDR2 are SGDLS and YYNGEE. This CDR3 is 14 amino acids long. The CDR3, as DNA: TGTGCCAGCAGCGCCCTTACGAAGCAGAGTGGCTACACCTTC. Amino acids: CASSALTKQSGYTF.

V usage is TRBV6-1 and J usage is TRBJ1-6, with no clear D. The CDR3 totals 14 residues. The V end was cut by 7 bases, the J end by 9 bases, with 16 bases between. The V gene's germline CDR1 is MNHNS and CDR2 SASEGT. This CDR3 is CASNVEGWGSPLHF. CDR3 in DNA: TGTGCCAGCAACGTAGAGGGTTGGGGTTCACCCCTCCACTTT.

This clonotype was detected many times. The chain joins TRBV10-2 to TRBJ1-5; 7 bases are a match to TRBD1. Germline loops: CDR1 WSHSY, CDR2 SAAADI. The CDR3 runs 14 residues. J was trimmed by 6 bases and V by 8 bases; bases with no gene match: 10. The DNA of the CDR3 is TGCGCCAGCGATACAGGGGTAAGGAGTCAGCCCCAGCATTTT. Amino acid sequence: CASDTGVRSQPQHF.

J is TRBJ2-1 and V is TRBV2, with D tentatively TRBD1 (6 bases). The CDR3 loop spans 15 amino acids. Germline CDR1 SNHLY, CDR2 FYNNEI. V lost 8 bases and J 0 bases, leaving 14 bases between the germline ends. CDR3 in amino acids: CASLTRDTSYNEQFF. As DNA, the CDR3 is TGTGCCAGCCTCACCCGGGACACCTCCTACAATGAGCAGTTCTTC.

On this clonotype: This may stem from a read error, because a much larger clone lies one nucleotide away. The genes are TRBV24-1 and TRBJ1-1, with D hard to call. The V gene's germline CDR1 is KGHDR and CDR2 SFDVKD. The CDR3 loop spans 13 amino acids. CDR3 coding DNA: TGTGCCACCAGAGCCGGATTGAAAACTGAAGCTTTCTTT. Translated, it gives CATRAGLKTEAFF.

V usage is TRBV19 and J usage is TRBJ2-3, with 10 bases identical to TRBD2. Germline CDR1 LNHDA, CDR2 SQIVND (reference sequence). With V trimmed by 8 bases and J by 5 bases, 10 bases remained unmatched. The CDR3 has 15 residues. The CDR3 loop is CASDSPLAGEDTQYF. In nucleotides, the CDR3 is TGTGCCAGTGACAGCCCTCTAGCGGGAGAAGATACGCAGTATTTT.

This clonotype has more than one count but fewer than ten. The chain links TRBV7-8 to TRBJ2-1; TRBD2 matches at 8 bases. Germline lookup yields CDR1 SGHVS and CDR2 FQNEAQ. The ends lost 1 base at V and 5 bases at J; junction bases unmatched: 7. The CDR3 spans 16 residues. The CDR3 loop is CASSLEPGLDNNEQFF. CDR3 sequence (DNA): TGTGCCAGCAGCTTAGAACCGGGACTAGATAACAATGAGCAGTTCTTC.

The J gene is TRBJ2-2, the V gene TRBV5-1; perhaps TRBD1 as D (5 bases). CDR3 length equals 15 residues. CDR1 and CDR2 (germline): SGHRS, YFSETQ. The germline V and J ends were trimmed by 2 bases and 5 bases, with 13 bases remaining between them. The CDR3 bases are TGCGCCAGCAGCTTTTGGTCGACAGAAACCGGGGAGCTGTTTTTT. Amino acids: CASSFWSTETGELFF.

This chain connects TRBV5-6 to TRBJ2-1; 7 bases match TRBD1. The germline CDR1 and CDR2 sequences are SGHDT and YYEEEE. J lost 2 bases, V lost 3 bases, and 8 bases had no gene match. This CDR3 contains 16 residues. CDR3 DNA sequence: TGTGCCAGCAGCTCATTCGACAGGGACACCTACAATGAGCAGTTCTTC. Translated, it gives CASSSFDRDTYNEQFF. The full variable domain, rest sourced from reference TRBV5-6 and TRBJ2-1, is DAGVTQSPTHLIKTRGQQVTLRCSPKSGHDTVSWYQQALGQGPQFIFQYYEEEERQRGNFPDRFSGHQFPNYSSELNVNALLLGDSALYLCASSSFDRDTYNEQFFGPGTRLTVL.

This clonotype has just a few counts. The chain carries TRBV2 and TRBJ1-2; TRBD1 agrees at 7 bases. CDR1 and CDR2 from the germline V gene are SNHLY and FYNNEI. CDR3 length: 13 residues. The V gene end was trimmed by 7 bases and the J gene end by 4 bases; junction bases not matched to a gene: 6. This CDR3 reads CASKVGTVYGYTF. The DNA for the CDR3 is TGTGCCAGCAAAGTGGGGACAGTCTATGGCTACACCTTC.

The J gene is TRBJ2-1, the V gene TRBV10-3; a possible D gene is TRBD2 (5 bases). Germline V gives CDR1 ENHRY, CDR2 SYGVKD. V lost 4 bases to trimming and J lost 11 bases, with 21 bases between them. CDR3 length: 15 residues. The CDR3 loop is CAISASNLQRAQQFF. For the CDR3, the DNA is TGTGCCATCAGTGCCTCGAACCTTCAGAGGGCCCAGCAGTTCTTC.

The rearrangement links TRBV11-2 to TRBJ2-5; 7 nucleotides line up with TRBD2. The CDR3 loop spans 16 amino acids. The germline CDR1 and CDR2 sequences are SGHAT and FQNNGV. Unmatched junction bases numbered 7, after V lost 3 bases and J lost 0 bases. The CDR3 DNA reads TGTGCCAGCAGCTTTTCCCGGGAGGCGTACCAAGAGACCCAGTACTTC. Amino acids: CASSFSREAYQETQYF. The full variable domain, with the rest looked up from reference TRBV11-2 and TRBJ2-5, is EAGVAQSPRYKIIEKRQSVAFWCNPISGHATLYWYQQILGQGPKLLIQFQNNGVVDDSQLPKDRFSAERLKGVDSTLKIQPAKLEDSAVYLCASSFSREAYQETQYFGPGTRLLVL.

The rearrangement links TRBV7-2 to TRBJ1-1; the D is unclear. Germline-derived CDR1 and CDR2 are SGHTA and FQGNSA. Trimming removed 4 bases at V and 4 bases at J, with 10 bases between. The CDR3 runs to 13 residues. CDR3 in amino acids: CASSSARSTEAFF. The CDR3 nucleotides are TGTGCCAGCAGCTCCGCCCGATCCACTGAAGCTTTCTTT.

This clonotype has only a few counts. The rearrangement links TRBV27 to TRBJ1-6; 7 nucleotides match TRBD1. J was trimmed by 8 bases and V by 6 bases; bases with no gene match: 4. Germline CDR1 is MNHEY and CDR2 is SMNVEV (reference sequence). The length of the CDR3 is 13 residues. The CDR3 nucleotides read TGTGCCAGCAGCAGAACAGGGGATTCACCCCTCCACTTT. Translation gives CASSRTGDSPLHF.

V is TRBV12-3 or TRBV12-4 and J is TRBJ2-7, with D possibly being TRBD1 or TRBD2 (5 bases each). The V end lost 4 bases, the J end lost 0 bases, and 7 bases lay between the germline ends. The CDR3 is 13 residues long. The CDR3 here is CASSWGSSYEQYF. The CDR3 DNA is TGTGCCAGCAGTTGGGGGAGCTCCTACGAGCAGTACTTC.